These T cell receptor beta chains were read from a single sample in a study of regulatory T cells in long-lasting Graves disease. Each CDR3 protein gets one entry after TCRdb re-called the multiplex PCR reads with MiXCR. The sample yields under 400,000 distinct CDR3 sequences, 16% seen once. These data were also filed under a second study, of T cells in Graves' hyperthyroidism and ophthalmopathy.

Sequencing used peripheral blood mononuclear cells (PBMCs), obtained at new diagnosis, from a patient treated with antithyroid drugs. The receptors derive from a man in his forties or fifties with Graves disease. CDR3s include the opening cysteine and the closing phenylalanine or tryptophan. The D gene is left open where the match is weak. Clone size is stated in some rows and not others, as once, few, many or a class when expanded.

clone size: many
D gene: TRBD1
V gene: TRBV12-3/TRBV12-4
CDR3 length: 17
J gene: TRBJ2-6
CDR3 protein: CASSLGQVNSGANVLTF
CDR3 DNA: TGTGCCAGCAGCCTCGGACAGGTTAACTCTGGGGCCAACGTCCTGACTTTC

clone size: few
D gene: .
V gene: TRBV28
CDR3 length: 13
J gene: TRBJ2-7
CDR3 protein: CAITPGLTYEQYF
CDR3 DNA: TGTGCCATTACACCGGGACTTACCTACGAGCAGTACTTC

clone size: many
D gene: .
V gene: TRBV13
CDR3 length: 13
J gene: TRBJ2-5
CDR3 protein: CASSSRPVETQYF
CDR3 DNA: TGTGCCAGCAGCTCCAGGCCCGTGGAGACCCAGTACTTC

clone size: many
D gene: TRBD1
V gene: TRBV18
CDR3 length: 16
J gene: TRBJ2-3
CDR3 protein: CASSFFRDRGADTQYF
CDR3 DNA: TGTGCCAGCTCATTCTTTCGGGACAGGGGAGCAGATACGCAGTATTTT

clone size: .
D gene: TRBD1
V gene: TRBV6-5
CDR3 length: 17
J gene: TRBJ2-5
CDR3 protein: CASSYSIGTGGQETQHF
CDR3 DNA: TGTGCCAGCAGTTACTCGATCGGGACAGGGGGCCAAGAGACCCAGCACTTC

clone size: many
D gene: TRBD1
V gene: TRBV2
CDR3 length: 13
J gene: TRBJ1-1
CDR3 protein: CASKTGTGPEAFF
CDR3 DNA: TGTGCCAGCAAGACCGGGACAGGGCCCGAAGCTTTCTTT

clone size: .
D gene: .
V gene: TRBV3-1
CDR3 length: 14
J gene: TRBJ2-3
CDR3 protein: CASSHRISTDTQYF
CDR3 DNA: TGTGCCAGCAGCCACAGGATCTCTACAGATACGCAGTATTTT

clone size: many
D gene: .
V gene: TRBV20-1
CDR3 length: 14
J gene: TRBJ2-5
CDR3 protein: CSAGTDWRRETQYF
CDR3 DNA: TGCAGTGCCGGAACGGATTGGCGGAGAGAGACCCAGTACTTC

clone size: many
D gene: .
V gene: TRBV3-1
CDR3 length: 12
J gene: TRBJ1-1
CDR3 protein: CASSLYWGVHFF
CDR3 DNA: TGTGCCAGCAGCCTCTACTGGGGCGTTCATTTCTTT

clone size: few
D gene: TRBD1
V gene: TRBV20-1
CDR3 length: 15
J gene: TRBJ2-5
CDR3 protein: CSARDNPRGQETQYF
CDR3 DNA: TGCAGTGCTAGAGATAACCCCAGGGGGCAAGAGACCCAGTACTTC

clone size: .
D gene: .
V gene: TRBV7-2
CDR3 length: 15
J gene: TRBJ2-7
CDR3 protein: CASSLGLAYSVEQYF
CDR3 DNA: TGTGCCAGCAGCTTAGGTCTAGCTTACTCGGTTGAGCAGTACTTC

clone size: many
D gene: TRBD1
V gene: TRBV18
CDR3 length: 15
J gene: TRBJ1-5
CDR3 protein: CASSPGTGNNQPQHF
CDR3 DNA: TGTGCCAGCTCACCCGGGACAGGGAACAATCAGCCCCAGCATTTT

clone size: few
D gene: TRBD1
V gene: TRBV7-8
CDR3 length: 15
J gene: TRBJ1-5
CDR3 protein: CASSFRDRGIQPQHF
CDR3 DNA: TGTGCCAGCAGCTTCCGGGACAGGGGGATTCAGCCCCAGCATTTT

clone size: many
D gene: .
V gene: TRBV12-3/TRBV12-4
CDR3 length: 13
J gene: TRBJ1-2
CDR3 protein: CASSVTANYGYTF
CDR3 DNA: TGTGCCAGCAGCGTCACAGCAAACTATGGCTACACCTTC

clone size: many
D gene: .
V gene: TRBV28
CDR3 length: 15
J gene: TRBJ2-1
CDR3 protein: CASSRRTEYYNEQFF
CDR3 DNA: TGTGCCAGCAGTAGGAGGACAGAATACTACAATGAGCAGTTCTTC

clone size: many
D gene: .
V gene: TRBV28
CDR3 length: 15
J gene: TRBJ1-1
CDR3 protein: CASSLRRLMNTEAFF
CDR3 DNA: TGTGCCAGCAGTTTACGTCGGCTGATGAACACTGAAGCTTTCTTT

clone size: .
D gene: .
V gene: TRBV28
CDR3 length: 12
J gene: TRBJ2-3
CDR3 protein: CASSIQGDTQYF
CDR3 DNA: TGTGCCAGCAGTATACAGGGAGATACGCAGTATTTT

clone size: .
D gene: TRBD1
V gene: TRBV29-1
CDR3 length: 13
J gene: TRBJ2-5
CDR3 protein: CSAGRQGGETQYF
CDR3 DNA: TGCAGCGCCGGGCGACAGGGGGGAGAGACCCAGTACTTC

clone size: many
D gene: .
V gene: TRBV6-1
CDR3 length: 16
J gene: TRBJ2-5
CDR3 protein: CASSRSGGIAGETQYF
CDR3 DNA: TGTGCCAGCAGTAGGAGTGGGGGGATTGCAGGAGAGACCCAGTACTTC

clone size: .
D gene: TRBD1
V gene: TRBV11-3
CDR3 length: 17
J gene: TRBJ2-3
CDR3 protein: CASSLGDSGQGADTQYF
CDR3 DNA: TGTGCCAGCAGCTTAGGGGACAGTGGACAGGGGGCCGATACGCAGTATTTT

clone size: .
D gene: TRBD2
V gene: TRBV20-1
CDR3 length: 14
J gene: TRBJ2-7
CDR3 protein: CSARSSGRIYEQYF
CDR3 DNA: TGCAGTGCTAGGTCCAGCGGGAGGATATACGAGCAGTACTTC